This T cell receptor beta chain was observed in a study of technical replicates of blood from several donors. Profiling relied on immunoSEQ multiplex PCR, and the TCRdb table lists in-frame clones only, not all of them. The sample holds tens of thousands of clones; approximately 95% are singletons and the top ten take about 0.26%. Deletions cut 5 bases from V and 3 bases from J, with 10 bases between. The CDR3 has 13 residues. Germline CDR1 reads MNHEY; CDR2 reads SVGAGI. The chain has TRBV6-5 and TRBJ1-2; D is uncertain. The origin of this receptor is a human donor in good health. Sequencing was performed on T cells isolated from PBMCs. CDR3 coding DNA: TGTGCCAGCAGTCGGGATGGGGACTATGGCTACACCTTC. Encoded protein: CASSRDGDYGYTF.